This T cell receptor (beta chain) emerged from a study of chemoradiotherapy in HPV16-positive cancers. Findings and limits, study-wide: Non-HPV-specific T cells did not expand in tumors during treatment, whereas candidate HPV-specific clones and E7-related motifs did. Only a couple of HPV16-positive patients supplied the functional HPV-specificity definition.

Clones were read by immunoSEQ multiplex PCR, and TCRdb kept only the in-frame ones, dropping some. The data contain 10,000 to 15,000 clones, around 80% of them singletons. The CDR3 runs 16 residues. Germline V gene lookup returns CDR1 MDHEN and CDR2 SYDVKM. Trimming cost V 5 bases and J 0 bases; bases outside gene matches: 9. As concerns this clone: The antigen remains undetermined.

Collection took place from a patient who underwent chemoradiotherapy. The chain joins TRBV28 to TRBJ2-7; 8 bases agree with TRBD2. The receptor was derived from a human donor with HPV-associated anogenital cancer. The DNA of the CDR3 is TGTGCCAGCAGTCCCGGGACTAGATCGTACTCCTACGAGCAGTACTTC. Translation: CASSPGTRSYSYEQYF.